The clone carrying this T cell receptor beta chain was recorded a few times. Its specificity is unknown. The J segment lost 2 bases and the V segment lost 10 bases, leaving 8 bases of the junction unmatched. The V gene's germline CDR1 is MNHNS and CDR2 SASEGT. The CDR3 is 15 amino acids. Both 60 Vbeta primers and 13 Jbeta primers went into the PCR. The assay was immunoSEQ multiplex PCR, and TCRdb's table has in-frame clones only and misses some. The table has roughly 100,000 clones, roughly an eighth seen once. The data were obtained in a study of cytomegalovirus exposure and HLA in healthy donors. Study results and caveats: Some V segments, TRBV6-2 and TRBV6-3 among them, were indistinguishable and were therefore excluded.

The chain couples TRBV6-1 to TRBJ1-5, with 10 positions matching TRBD1. The TCR sequence derives from a middle-aged man in good health and CMV-seropositive. Sequenced: PBMCs. CDR3: CATLDRGLGNQPQHF. The CDR3 DNA sequence: TGTGCCACCCTAGACAGGGGGCTTGGCAATCAGCCCCAGCATTTT.